The clone carrying this T cell receptor beta chain was found many times. Its target is unknown. CDR3 length equals 14 residues. The V gene end was trimmed by 6 bases and the J gene end by 4 bases; junction bases not matched to a gene: 6. CDR1 and CDR2 (germline): SNHLY, FYNNEI. The authors amplified TCR beta CDR3 regions from RNA transcripts. Second-round multiplex PCR came after a first-round RT-PCR that employed HTBI primers. TCRdb re-called the multiplex PCR reads with MiXCR, one entry per CDR3 protein. Here the sample spans roughly 500,000 distinct CDR3 sequences, around an eighth being singletons. This entry belongs to a study of Graves' ophthalmopathy and Graves' hyperthyroidism. Overall study findings and caveats: Ophthalmopathy progression was predicted with 70% to 71% sensitivity and 72% to 75% specificity. Blood shared most expanded thyroid clonotypes above 0.001 frequency.

PBMCs had their origin in fresh peripheral blood (around 10 ml). The receptor comes from a woman in her 30s with Graves' ophthalmopathy. Sequencing was performed on blood. The chain combines TRBV2 with TRBJ2-7, with 10 bases fitting TRBD1. The CDR3 DNA reads as TGTGCCAGCAGGTCGGACAGGGGGGTATACGAGCAGTACTTC. Translating gives CASRSDRGVYEQYF.